The rows below give T cell receptor beta chains drawn from one sample of a study of T cell responses to AZD1222 COVID-19 vaccine. The method was immunoSEQ multiplex PCR; TCRdb's version includes in-frame clones alone and lacks a portion of them. The table lists over 150,000 clones, 85% to 95% of them singletons, with 1.5% to 2% in the top ten. This specimen was peripheral blood, taken 28 days after the second AZD1222 dose. The source of these receptors is an adult who received the AZD1222 COVID-19 vaccine. CDR3s include the opening cysteine and the closing phenylalanine or tryptophan. D genes are given only for firm matches. For some rows the clone size is stated as once, few or many, or as a class when expanded; others skip it.

size: once
V: TRBV28
D: TRBD1
J: TRBJ2-5
CDR3: CASSGPGTEQETQYF
DNA: TGTGCCAGCAGCGGTCCCGGGACAGAACAAGAGACCCAGTACTTC

size: -
V: TRBV7-3
D: TRBD2
J: TRBJ2-1
CDR3: CASSSRPRSSGAYNEQFF
DNA: TGTGCCAGCAGCTCCCGCCCGAGATCTAGCGGGGCTTACAATGAGCAGTTCTTC

size: -
V: TRBV4-1
D: TRBD2
J: TRBJ2-1
CDR3: CASSQAPGRVNEQFF
DNA: TGCGCCAGCAGCCAAGCCCCGGGGAGGGTCAATGAGCAGTTCTTC

size: -
V: TRBV6-5
D: TRBD1
J: TRBJ1-2
CDR3: CASSYSGTEYGYTF
DNA: TGTGCCAGCAGTTACTCCGGGACAGAGTATGGCTACACCTTC

size: -
V: TRBV4-1
D: TRBD1
J: TRBJ1-5
CDR3: CASSHLTGGGQPQHF
DNA: TGCGCCAGCAGCCACCTGACAGGGGGTGGTCAGCCCCAGCATTTT

size: -
V: TRBV19
D: TRBD2
J: TRBJ2-7
CDR3: CASSMSPGLVIYEQYF
DNA: TGTGCCAGTAGTATGTCCCCGGGACTAGTAATCTACGAGCAGTACTTC

size: -
V: TRBV29-1
D: -
J: TRBJ1-2
CDR3: CSVKDSYGYTF
DNA: TGCAGCGTTAAAGACAGCTATGGCTACACCTTC

size: -
V: TRBV28
D: TRBD1
J: TRBJ2-7
CDR3: CASGGAGTGGEEQYF
DNA: TGTGCCAGCGGAGGCGCCGGGACAGGGGGCGAGGAGCAGTACTTC

size: -
V: TRBV3-1/TRBV3-2
D: TRBD2
J: TRBJ2-4
CDR3: CASSQDQAGENIQYF
DNA: TGTGCCAGCAGCCAAGATCAAGCGGGAGAAAACATTCAGTACTTC

size: -
V: TRBV19
D: -
J: TRBJ1-6
CDR3: CASSMVNNSPLHF
DNA: TGTGCCAGTAGTATGGTAAATAATTCACCCCTCCACTTT

size: -
V: TRBV28
D: -
J: TRBJ2-2
CDR3: CASSSTNTGELFF
DNA: TGTGCCAGCAGTTCGACCAACACCGGGGAGCTGTTTTTT

size: -
V: TRBV5-1
D: TRBD1
J: TRBJ1-6
CDR3: CASSDITGTGGEGSPLHF
DNA: TGCGCCAGCAGCGACATTACCGGGACAGGGGGCGAAGGTTCACCCCTCCACTTT

size: -
V: TRBV27
D: TRBD2
J: TRBJ2-3
CDR3: CASSQTSVSTDTQYF
DNA: TGTGCCAGCAGCCAGACTAGCGTGAGCACAGATACGCAGTATTTT

size: -
V: TRBV19
D: -
J: TRBJ1-2
CDR3: CASSIPGNRGYTF
DNA: TGTGCCAGTAGTATCCCCGGGAATCGGGGCTACACCTTC

size: -
V: TRBV20-1
D: -
J: TRBJ2-1
CDR3: CSGGGSNEQFF
DNA: TGCAGTGGAGGGGGGAGCAATGAGCAGTTCTTC

size: -
V: TRBV6-2/TRBV6-3
D: -
J: TRBJ1-2
CDR3: CASSPGTRQSYGYTF
DNA: TGTGCCAGCAGTCCAGGGACCCGACAAAGCTATGGCTACACCTTC

size: -
V: TRBV11-3
D: -
J: TRBJ2-7
CDR3: CASNKDSRGTGEQYF
DNA: TGTGCCAGCAACAAAGATTCTAGAGGTACGGGGGAGCAGTACTTC

size: -
V: TRBV12-5
D: -
J: TRBJ1-5
CDR3: CASGSPTSPDRHPRPQHF
DNA: TGTGCTAGTGGTTCCCCCACAAGCCCCGACAGACATCCCCGGCCCCAGCATTTT

size: -
V: TRBV6-4
D: -
J: TRBJ2-2
CDR3: CASSDRSSRDTGELFF
DNA: TGTGCCAGCAGTGACAGGTCTAGCCGAGACACCGGGGAGCTGTTTTTT

size: -
V: TRBV6-2/TRBV6-3
D: -
J: TRBJ1-6
CDR3: CASSYTGAVVNSPLHF
DNA: TGTGCCAGCAGTTACACCGGGGCTGTTGTAAATTCACCCCTCCACTTT

size: -
V: TRBV11-3
D: -
J: TRBJ2-7
CDR3: CASSLRPGNEQYF
DNA: TGTGCCAGCAGCCTCAGACCTGGGAACGAGCAGTACTTC

size: -
V: TRBV2
D: -
J: TRBJ1-1
CDR3: CASSTNPNTEAFF
DNA: TGTGCCAGCAGTACCAACCCGAACACTGAAGCTTTCTTT

size: -
V: TRBV28
D: TRBD1
J: TRBJ2-7
CDR3: CASTRMTGGYEQYF
DNA: TGTGCCAGCACTAGGATGACAGGGGGCTACGAGCAGTACTTC

size: -
V: TRBV30
D: -
J: TRBJ2-5
CDR3: CAPLSRWRETQYF
DNA: TGTGCACCCCTTAGCCGCTGGAGAGAGACCCAGTACTTC

size: -
V: TRBV15
D: TRBD1
J: TRBJ2-3
CDR3: CATSRDLPGQGADTQYF
DNA: TGTGCCACCAGCAGAGATCTCCCGGGACAGGGTGCAGATACGCAGTATTTT

size: -
V: TRBV12-5
D: TRBD1
J: TRBJ1-1
CDR3: CASGSGPGTGGVAFF
DNA: TGTGCTAGTGGCTCTGGTCCCGGGACAGGGGGTGTTGCTTTCTTT

size: few
V: TRBV19
D: TRBD2
J: TRBJ2-1
CDR3: CASSQPGRTVWEQFF
DNA: TGTGCCAGTAGTCAACCCGGGAGGACTGTGTGGGAGCAGTTCTTC

size: -
V: TRBV5-6
D: TRBD1
J: TRBJ1-1
CDR3: CASSLATGLWNTEAFF
DNA: TGTGCCAGCAGCTTGGCGACAGGGCTATGGAACACTGAAGCTTTCTTT

size: few
V: TRBV18
D: TRBD2
J: TRBJ2-1
CDR3: CASSPMGLADPNEQFF
DNA: TGTGCCAGCTCACCTATGGGACTAGCAGACCCCAATGAGCAGTTCTTC

size: -
V: TRBV5-1
D: -
J: TRBJ2-3
CDR3: CASSVESDTQYF
DNA: TGCGCCAGCAGCGTCGAATCTGATACGCAGTATTTT

size: -
V: TRBV27
D: TRBD1
J: TRBJ1-1
CDR3: CASRGQANTEAFF
DNA: TGTGCCAGCAGGGGACAGGCGAACACTGAAGCTTTCTTT

size: -
V: TRBV9
D: -
J: TRBJ2-3
CDR3: CASSVEGRGSDTQYF
DNA: TGTGCCAGCAGCGTAGAGGGCAGGGGATCTGATACGCAGTATTTT

size: -
V: TRBV2
D: TRBD1
J: TRBJ1-2
CDR3: CASSPRGRANYGYTF
DNA: TGTGCCAGCAGTCCCAGGGGGCGGGCGAACTATGGCTACACCTTC

size: -
V: TRBV10-3
D: -
J: TRBJ1-4
CDR3: CAISVGGGEKLFF
DNA: TGTGCCATCAGTGTCGGGGGCGGGGAAAAACTGTTTTTT

size: -
V: TRBV19
D: TRBD1
J: TRBJ1-1
CDR3: CASSAGQGGTEAFF
DNA: TGTGCCAGTAGTGCCGGACAGGGAGGCACTGAAGCTTTCTTT

size: -
V: TRBV5-1
D: TRBD2
J: TRBJ2-7
CDR3: CASSLVTARLAGGVYEQYF
DNA: TGCGCCAGCAGCTTGGTGACCGCCCGTTTAGCGGGAGGGGTCTACGAGCAGTACTTC

size: -
V: TRBV11-2
D: -
J: TRBJ2-7
CDR3: CASSLDGRGLASYEQYF
DNA: TGTGCCAGCAGCTTAGATGGTAGGGGACTTGCTTCCTACGAGCAGTACTTC

size: -
V: TRBV28
D: -
J: TRBJ1-1
CDR3: CASSQRGNTEAFF
DNA: TGTGCCAGCAGCCAACGGGGGAACACTGAAGCTTTCTTT

size: once
V: TRBV28
D: -
J: TRBJ2-7
CDR3: CASSSRQVLTYEQYF
DNA: TGTGCCAGCAGTTCCAGACAGGTACTTACCTACGAGCAGTACTTC

size: -
V: TRBV21-1
D: -
J: TRBJ2-1
CDR3: CASSKGSEGASNEQFF
DNA: TGTGCCAGCAGCAAGGGGAGCGAGGGGGCAAGCAATGAGCAGTTCTTC

size: -
V: TRBV28
D: TRBD2
J: TRBJ2-7
CDR3: CASSLDSAGAYEQYF
DNA: TGTGCCAGCAGTTTAGACTCAGCGGGAGCCTACGAGCAGTACTTC

size: -
V: TRBV7-8
D: -
J: TRBJ1-2
CDR3: CASSGGIANYGYTF
DNA: TGTGCCAGCAGTGGGGGTATAGCTAACTATGGCTACACCTTC

size: -
V: TRBV7-2
D: -
J: TRBJ1-2
CDR3: CASSLVARDGPYGYTF
DNA: TGTGCCAGCAGCTTAGTGGCCAGGGACGGTCCCTATGGCTACACCTTC

size: once
V: TRBV4-3
D: TRBD1
J: TRBJ2-3
CDR3: CASSQEQGAFTDTQYF
DNA: TGCGCCAGCAGCCAAGAGCAGGGGGCTTTCACAGATACGCAGTATTTT

size: -
V: TRBV4-1
D: TRBD1
J: TRBJ1-2
CDR3: CASSQPWTGGLYGYTF
DNA: TGCGCCAGCAGCCAACCGTGGACAGGGGGGCTCTATGGCTACACCTTC

size: -
V: TRBV28
D: TRBD2
J: TRBJ2-3
CDR3: CASSLTLVGGDGQYF
DNA: TGTGCCAGCAGTTTAACCCTAGTGGGGGGGGATGGGCAGTATTTT

size: -
V: TRBV5-1
D: -
J: TRBJ1-1
CDR3: CASSLRGVSTEAFF
DNA: TGCGCCAGCAGCTTACGTGGGGTTTCCACTGAAGCTTTCTTT

size: -
V: TRBV10-3
D: -
J: TRBJ2-5
CDR3: CATEGLLQETQYF
DNA: TGTGCCACAGAGGGACTCCTGCAAGAGACCCAGTACTTC

size: -
V: TRBV19
D: -
J: TRBJ1-1
CDR3: CASSMGRGTEAFF
DNA: TGTGCCAGTAGTATGGGCAGGGGTACTGAAGCTTTCTTT

size: -
V: TRBV24-1
D: -
J: TRBJ2-2
CDR3: CATSDLAATGELFF
DNA: TGTGCCACCAGTGATTTGGCGGCCACCGGGGAGCTGTTTTTT

size: -
V: TRBV6-5
D: TRBD1
J: TRBJ1-2
CDR3: CASSRQGNYPWGYTF
DNA: TGTGCCAGCAGTCGACAGGGCAATTATCCGTGGGGCTACACCTTC

size: -
V: TRBV5-4
D: -
J: TRBJ1-5
CDR3: CASSLGHGRSNQPQHF
DNA: TGTGCCAGCAGCTTGGGTCATGGTAGAAGCAATCAGCCCCAGCATTTT

size: -
V: TRBV28
D: TRBD1
J: TRBJ2-1
CDR3: CASSSGQANNEQFF
DNA: TGTGCCAGCAGTTCCGGACAGGCTAACAATGAGCAGTTCTTC

size: -
V: TRBV27
D: -
J: TRBJ1-1
CDR3: CASSLLGWSSQNTEAFF
DNA: TGTGCCAGCAGTTTATTAGGGTGGAGCAGCCAGAACACTGAAGCTTTCTTT